This TCR beta chain was profiled in a study of PD-L1 blockade in urothelial cancer (dated 2017 in TCRdb). Notes on the research overall: Therapy was started around 2014 for all patients, and atezolizumab 1,200 mg was administered intravenously every 3 weeks. About 85% of the 29 patients were identified as males with urothelial cancer of bladder origin, and a prior smoking history was reported by 18 of 29 patients. An ECOG performance status of 0 or 1 was recorded for the patients, and 0 to 3 prior chemotherapy regimens had been received by the patients. Blood samples were analyzed at 3 weeks after treatment start (second dose) and at 6 weeks after treatment start. Blood samples gave median yields of around 140,000 T cells and more than 80,000 unique TCRs, along with a median clonality of 0.080. An exploratory multi-omic analysis was conducted of the somatic, immune and clinical correlates of response to PD-L1 blockade with atezolizumab in urothelial cancer. Pretreatment tumor samples and matched peripheral blood, collected serially before and after atezolizumab treatment, underwent TCR sequencing. Progression-free survival longer than 6 months counted as durable clinical benefit, and TCR features were additionally tested against both progression-free and overall survival. In the same patients, pretreatment tumors underwent whole exome sequencing and RNA sequencing in addition to TCR sequencing. Durable clinical benefit was achieved by nine patients but not by the remaining 20. Under 30 patients had pretreatment blood TCR-seq, roughly 24 had at least one posttreatment blood collection, and roughly 24 had tumor TCR-seq.

With regard to this clone: Its antigen has not been determined. No base quality information exists; no much larger clone differs at one position.

Each PCR received spiked-in synthetic TCR analog templates so that absolute template abundance could be estimated from read counts. The immunoSEQ assay used bias-controlled V and J gene primers to amplify TCRbeta CDR3 regions from genomic DNA. Rearranged TCRbeta segments were sequenced at approximately 20X coverage. Regarding the original processing steps: Sequencing errors were corrected by clustering, and CDR3s were annotated against IMGT so that V, D and J genes could be assigned. Out-of-frame and stop-codon sequences were excluded, and only productive TCRbeta rearrangements were used in downstream analyses. Clonality was calculated as one minus the Shannon entropy normalized by the log of the number of unique productive sequences. Fisher's exact test with Benjamini-Hochberg correction, using a cutoff of adjusted p below 0.01, was how clones that differed between time points or between blood and tumor were identified. TCRdb mirrors the immuneACCESS table, restricted to in-frame sequences. Some clones are absent from its copies; in checked studies, under half trace to an unresolved V gene, and the reason for the others is unknown. V and J calls and clone size are those listed in that table; D and trimming were worked out from the DNA. This sample holds tens of thousands of clones; about 83% were observed only once. Approximately 2% of the sample rests with the top ten.

General findings and caveats noted by the study authors: Because of the small sample size (n of about 29) and the many exploratory analyses performed, the results are intended to be regarded as hypothesis-generating. At 3 weeks after the start of treatment, tumor-associated TCR clones in peripheral blood had expanded more in patients with durable benefit (n ≈ 23, p = 0.022). A pretreatment peripheral blood TCR clonality below the median was linked to improved progression-free and overall survival.

According to the study, the label for this sample's time point signals: pretreatment peripheral blood. A cohort of 30 or so patients with locally advanced or metastatic urothelial carcinoma, treated at Memorial Sloan Kettering on a trial protocol, was included. Peripheral blood mononuclear cells were collected from each patient pretreatment and during treatment, giving between 1 and 8 total time points per patient. The Qiagen DNeasy Blood extraction kit was used to purify genomic DNA from total PBMCs and tumor samples. Collected pretreatment and during treatment, PBMCs were isolated and stored as previously described. V is trimmed back by 3 bases and J by 4 bases, and the junction contains 7 bases that no gene match accounts for. According to the germline V gene (reference sequence), CDR1 reads LNHDA and CDR2 reads SQIVND. Spanning cysteine to phenylalanine, the CDR3 consists of 16 amino acids. Of the read, only the CDR3 DNA is kept; its 48 bases are in frame from base 1.

The rearrangement combines TRBV19 with TRBJ2-1, with 9 central nucleotides matching TRBD2. The clonotype was recovered from a man aged 60 to 69 with urothelial cancer. This material consisted of PBMCs, taken around atezolizumab (anti-PD-L1) treatment. The nucleotide sequence reads TGTGCCAGTAGTATGGGCGGGAGGGCCTATTACAATGAGCAGTTCTTC. It translates as CASSMGGRAYYNEQFF. The full variable domain, completed from the reference TRBV19 and TRBJ2-1 proteins outside the CDR3, reads DGGITQSPKYLFRKEGQNVTLSCEQNLNHDAMYWYRQDPGQGLRLIYYSQIVNDFQKGDIAEGYSVSREKKESFPLTVTSAQKNPTAFYLCASSMGGRAYYNEQFFGPGTRLTVL.